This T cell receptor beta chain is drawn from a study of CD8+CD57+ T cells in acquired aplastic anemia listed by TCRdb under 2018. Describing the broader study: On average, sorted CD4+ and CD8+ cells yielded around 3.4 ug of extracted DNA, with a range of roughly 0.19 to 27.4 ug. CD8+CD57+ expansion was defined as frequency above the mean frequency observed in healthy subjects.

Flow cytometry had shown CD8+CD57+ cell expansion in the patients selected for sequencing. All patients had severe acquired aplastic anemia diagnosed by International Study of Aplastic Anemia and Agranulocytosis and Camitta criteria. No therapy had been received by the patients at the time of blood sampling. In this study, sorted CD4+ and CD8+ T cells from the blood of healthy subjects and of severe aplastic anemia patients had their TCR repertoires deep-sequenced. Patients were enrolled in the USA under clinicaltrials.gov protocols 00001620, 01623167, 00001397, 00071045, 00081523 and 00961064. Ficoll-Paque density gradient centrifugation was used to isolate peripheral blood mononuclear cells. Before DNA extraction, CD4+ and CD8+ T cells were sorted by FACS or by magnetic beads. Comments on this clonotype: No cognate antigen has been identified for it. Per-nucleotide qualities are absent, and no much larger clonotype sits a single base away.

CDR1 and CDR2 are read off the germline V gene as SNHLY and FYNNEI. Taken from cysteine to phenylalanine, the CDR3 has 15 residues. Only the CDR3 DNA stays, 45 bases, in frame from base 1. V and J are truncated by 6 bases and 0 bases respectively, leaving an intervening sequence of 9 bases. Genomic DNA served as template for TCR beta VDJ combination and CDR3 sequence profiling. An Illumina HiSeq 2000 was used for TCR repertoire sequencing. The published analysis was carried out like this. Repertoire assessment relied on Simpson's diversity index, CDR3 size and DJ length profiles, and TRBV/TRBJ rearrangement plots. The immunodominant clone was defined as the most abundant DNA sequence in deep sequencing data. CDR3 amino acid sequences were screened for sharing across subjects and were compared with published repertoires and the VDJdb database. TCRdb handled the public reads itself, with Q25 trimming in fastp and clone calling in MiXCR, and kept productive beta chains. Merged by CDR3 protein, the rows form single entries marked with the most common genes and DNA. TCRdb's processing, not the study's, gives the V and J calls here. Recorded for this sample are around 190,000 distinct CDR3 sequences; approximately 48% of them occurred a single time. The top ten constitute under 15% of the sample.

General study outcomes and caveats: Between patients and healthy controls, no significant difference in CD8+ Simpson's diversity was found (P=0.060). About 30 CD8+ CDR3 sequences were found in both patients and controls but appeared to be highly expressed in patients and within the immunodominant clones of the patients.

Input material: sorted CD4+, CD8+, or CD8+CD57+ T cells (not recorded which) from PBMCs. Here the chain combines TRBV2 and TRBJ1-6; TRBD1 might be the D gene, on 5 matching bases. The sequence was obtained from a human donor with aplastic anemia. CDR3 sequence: CASRSTDSYNSPLHF. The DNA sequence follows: TGTGCCAGCAGGTCGACAGACTCCTATAATTCACCCCTCCACTTT.